This T cell receptor beta chain came from a study of cytomegalovirus exposure and HLA in healthy donors. The PCR employed 60 Vbeta primers together with 13 Jbeta primers. Produced via immunoSEQ multiplex PCR; TCRdb's table is partial and in-frame only. The sample consists of about 50,000 clones, around four fifths of them appearing once. Donors showed nominal health when sampled, although they likely had unrecorded immune exposures. Study observations and caveats: According to an earlier analysis, most TCR beta V segments yielded productive rearrangements about 90% or about 30% of the time.

A word on this clone: Its antigen is still unknown.

V was trimmed by 6 bases and J by 3 bases, leaving 8 bases between them. This CDR3 spans 12 amino acids. Germline V lookup: CDR1 SEHNR, CDR2 FQNEAQ (reference sequence). Sample: PBMCs. The chain employs TRBV7-9 and TRBJ1-2, with D perhaps TRBD1 (6 bases). The clonotype comes from a man aged 30-40 years in good health and CMV-seronegative. CDR3 protein: CASRGGDYGYTF. CDR3 bases: TGTGCCAGCAGAGGGGGAGACTATGGCTACACCTTC. The complete variable domain, with remaining parts taken from reference TRBV7-9 and TRBJ1-2, reads DTGVSQNPRHKITKRGQNVTFRCDPISEHNRLYWYRQTLGQGPEFLTYFQNEAQLEKSRLLSDRFSAERPKGSFSTLEIQRTEQGDSAMYLCASRGGDYGYTFGSGTRLTVV.